A single sample gave rise to the 2 T cell receptor beta chains below, sequenced in a study of spatial heterogeneity in lung cancer (dated by TCRdb to between 2018 and 2021). The sample's time point label, in plain terms: sample taken at primary tumor resection. TCR sequencing used whole RNA extracted from tumor and nontumor lung tissue, or from cryopreserved PBMC samples, without cell sorting. The library was produced with 5' RACE. Sequencing was carried out with a NextSeq 500. TCRdb cleaned the public reads at Q25 with fastp, built clones with MiXCR and kept in-frame beta chains. CDR3 protein duplicates are merged, each entry listing the most common genes and DNA. This sample comprises 25,000 or so distinct CDR3 sequences, 8.4% of them detected only once. In total, the top ten clones hold around 36% of the sample. The starting material was PBMCs, obtained at surgery. The receptors stem from a female donor with early-stage non-small cell lung cancer.

This clonotype has ten or more counts. CDR3 coding DNA: TGTGCCACCAGCCAACGTTCGACCACCCAGGGTTTTGGGGCAGATACGCAGTATTTT. Protein sequence: CATSQRSTTQGFGADTQYF. The chain joins TRBV24-1 to TRBJ2-3, with D possibly being TRBD1 (5 bases). This CDR3 comprises 19 residues. Germline V gene lookup returns CDR1 KGHDR and CDR2 SFDVKD. The V gene lost 7 bases and the J gene lost 4 bases, with 29 bases spanning the gap.

This clonotype has at least ten counts. The V and J genes are TRBV29-1 and TRBJ2-3; a weak D match, TRBD1 (6 bases). The V end lost 4 bases, the J end lost 2 bases, and 7 bases lay between the germline ends. The CDR3 extends over 12 amino acids. Germline CDR1 is SQVTM and CDR2 is ANQGSEA. The CDR3 DNA is TGCAGCGTTGGGGACAACACAGATACGCAGTATTTT. Its protein is CSVGDNTDTQYF.